The 4 T cell receptor beta chains listed next were all sequenced from one sample in a study of T cell responses to AZD1222 COVID-19 vaccine. The table came from immunoSEQ multiplex PCR; TCRdb's copy has only in-frame clones and leaves some out. This table holds about 94,000 clones, 90% found once. The sample was peripheral blood, taken on day 0 of AZD1222 vaccination. The source is an adult in good health.

The chain has TRBV5-8 and TRBJ2-6; a possible D gene is TRBD1 (5 bases). The CDR3 covers 16 residues. Germline V CDR1 and CDR2: SGHTS, YDEGEE. Trimming shortened V by 0 bases and J by 1 base, and 8 bases separated the two germline ends. CDR3 sequence reads: CASSLGRGSGANVLTF. The CDR3 DNA is TGTGCCAGCAGCTTGGGAAGGGGTTCTGGGGCCAACGTCCTGACTTTC.

The chain couples TRBV28 to TRBJ1-4; D gene ambiguous. The CDR3 has 11 amino acids. Germline V gene data show CDR1 as MDHEN and CDR2 as SYDVKM. V was cut by 6 bases and J by 15 bases, with 14 bases left in between. The CDR3 here is CASRAPGLVFF. As DNA, the CDR3 is TGTGCCAGCAGAGCTCCGGGGTTGGTGTTTTTT.

This chain connects TRBV18 to TRBJ2-7, with D uncertain. The length of the CDR3 is 11 residues. Trimming took 2 bases from V and 5 from J, leaving 4 bases between them. Germline lookup yields CDR1 KGHSH and CDR2 LQKENI. The CDR3, as DNA: TGTGCCAGCTCACCAGGCCACGAGCAGTACTTC. Its protein product is CASSPGHEQYF.

CDR3 amino acids: CASSQDYGNTIYF. The CDR3 DNA reads TGCGCCAGCAGCCAAGATTATGGAAACACCATATATTTT. The chain employs TRBV4-3 and TRBJ1-3; D is undetermined. V was shortened by 0 bases and J by 3 bases, with 3 bases between the two germline ends. From germline, CDR1 is LGHNA and CDR2 YSLEER. The length of the CDR3 is 13 residues.